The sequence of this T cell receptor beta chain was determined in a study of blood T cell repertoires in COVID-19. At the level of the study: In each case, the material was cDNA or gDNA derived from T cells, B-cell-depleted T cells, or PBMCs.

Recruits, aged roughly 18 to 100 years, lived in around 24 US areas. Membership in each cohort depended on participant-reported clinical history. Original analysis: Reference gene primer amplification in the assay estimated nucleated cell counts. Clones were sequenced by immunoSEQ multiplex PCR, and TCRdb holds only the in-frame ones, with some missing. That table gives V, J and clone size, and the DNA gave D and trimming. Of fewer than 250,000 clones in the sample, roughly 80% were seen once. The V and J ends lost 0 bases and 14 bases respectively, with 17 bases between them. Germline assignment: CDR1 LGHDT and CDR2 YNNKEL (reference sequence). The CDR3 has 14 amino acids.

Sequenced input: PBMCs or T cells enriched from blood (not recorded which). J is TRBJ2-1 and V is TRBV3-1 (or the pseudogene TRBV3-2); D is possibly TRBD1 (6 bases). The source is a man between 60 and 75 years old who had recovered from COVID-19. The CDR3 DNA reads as TGTGCCAGCAGCCAAGATCGGGTACAGGGATCAGAGTTCTTC. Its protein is CASSQDRVQGSEFF.